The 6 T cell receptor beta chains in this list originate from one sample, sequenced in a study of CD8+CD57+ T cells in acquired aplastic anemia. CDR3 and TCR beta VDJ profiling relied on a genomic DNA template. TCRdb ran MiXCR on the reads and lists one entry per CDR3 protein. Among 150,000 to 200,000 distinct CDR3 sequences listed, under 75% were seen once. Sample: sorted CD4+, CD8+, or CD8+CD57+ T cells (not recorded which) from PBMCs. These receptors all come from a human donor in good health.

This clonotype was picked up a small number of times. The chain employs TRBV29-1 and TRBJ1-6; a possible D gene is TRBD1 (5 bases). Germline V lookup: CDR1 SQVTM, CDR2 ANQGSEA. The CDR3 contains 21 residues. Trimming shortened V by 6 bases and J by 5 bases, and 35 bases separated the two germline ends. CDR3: CSVMSLSSPGHRGIDNSPLHF. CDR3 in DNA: TGCAGCGTAATGTCCCTAAGCTCACCGGGGCATAGAGGGATAGATAATTCACCCCTCCACTTT.

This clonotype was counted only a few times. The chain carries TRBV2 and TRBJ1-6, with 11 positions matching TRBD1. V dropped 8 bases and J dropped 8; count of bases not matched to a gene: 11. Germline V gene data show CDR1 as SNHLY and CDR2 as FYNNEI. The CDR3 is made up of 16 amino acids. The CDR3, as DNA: TGTGCCAGCTATCTCGGGACAGGGGGTTGGGATTCACCCCTCCACTTT. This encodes CASYLGTGGWDSPLHF.

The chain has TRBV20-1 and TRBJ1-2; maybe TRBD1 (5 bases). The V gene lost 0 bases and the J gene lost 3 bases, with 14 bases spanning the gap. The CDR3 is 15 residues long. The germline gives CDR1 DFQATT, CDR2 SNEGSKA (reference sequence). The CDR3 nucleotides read TGCAGTGCTAGAGATCGAATCAGGGTGGACTATGGCTACACCTTC. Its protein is CSARDRIRVDYGYTF.

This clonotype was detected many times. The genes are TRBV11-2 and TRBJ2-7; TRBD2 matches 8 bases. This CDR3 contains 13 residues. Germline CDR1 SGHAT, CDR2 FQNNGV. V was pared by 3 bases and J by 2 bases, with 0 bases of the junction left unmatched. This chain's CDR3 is CASSLGLAYEQYF. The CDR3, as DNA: TGTGCCAGCAGCTTGGGACTAGCCTACGAGCAGTACTTC.

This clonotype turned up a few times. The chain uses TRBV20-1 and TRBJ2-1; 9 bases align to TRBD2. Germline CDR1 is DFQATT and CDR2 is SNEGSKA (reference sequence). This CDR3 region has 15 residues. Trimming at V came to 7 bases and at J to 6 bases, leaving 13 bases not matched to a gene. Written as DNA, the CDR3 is TGCAGTGTCCCCCCTGGGGCGGGAGGGCCCAATGAGCAGTTCTTC. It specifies CSVPPGAGGPNEQFF.

As DNA, the CDR3 is TGTGCCTGGAGTTGGAATAACTATGGCTACACCTTC. This gives the protein CAWSWNNYGYTF. The chain employs TRBV30 and TRBJ1-2; D is ambiguous. The V end was cut by 2 bases, the J end by 1 base, with 5 bases between. This CDR3 is 12 amino acids long. The germline V gene encodes CDR1 GTSNPN and CDR2 SVGIG (reference sequence).